The 11 T cell receptor beta chains given below trace back to one sample, sequenced in a study of blood T cells in healthy people across ages. Through a sample-barcoded 5' primer and a J-beta primer mix, a second PCR was run for roughly 6 to 12 cycles. TCRdb re-called the 5' RACE reads with MiXCR, one entry per CDR3 protein. The data show about 940,000 distinct CDR3 sequences, with roughly 52% seen just once and over 10% held by the top ten. Sequenced sample: blood. The source of these receptors is a man aged 25-40 years in good health.

This clonotype was observed a few times. The chain employs TRBV27 and TRBJ1-5; D is ambiguous. Germline V lookup: CDR1 MNHEY, CDR2 SMNVEV (reference sequence). Deletions cut 5 bases from V and 5 bases from J, with 10 bases between. The CDR3 length is 13 residues. This CDR3 reads CASSLSDHQPQHF. The CDR3 DNA reads TGTGCCAGCAGTCTCTCCGACCATCAGCCCCAGCATTTT.

The V call is TRBV20-1, the J call TRBJ2-3; 7 bases line up with TRBD1. CDR1 and CDR2 (germline): DFQATT, SNEGSKA (reference sequence). V was clipped by 1 base and J by 2 bases; unmatched bases: 9. The CDR3 is 16 residues long. CDR3 region: CSARVAATGSTDTQYF. In nucleotides, the CDR3 is TGCAGTGCTAGAGTGGCGGCGACAGGGTCCACAGATACGCAGTATTTT.

DNA for the CDR3: TGCGCCAGCAGCTTCGGGTCAGGGGGCAATGGCTACACCTTC. Translated, it gives CASSFGSGGNGYTF. The V call is TRBV5-1, the J call TRBJ1-2; 8 bases are a match to TRBD1. Germline V lookup: CDR1 SGHRS, CDR2 YFSETQ. The V and J ends lost 2 bases and 6 bases, in that order; junction bases with no gene match: 6. CDR3 length equals 14 residues.

This clonotype has only one observation. The V gene is TRBV6-6, the J gene TRBJ2-3; 9 bases map to TRBD2. Germline-derived CDR1 and CDR2 are MNHNY and SVGAGI (reference sequence). After removal of 1 base from V and 2 bases from J, the junction contained 7 bases not matched to a gene. The CDR3 consists of 17 residues. In DNA form, the CDR3 reads TGTGCCAGCAGTTACTGGGGTAGCGGGAGCCCCACAGATACGCAGTATTTT. Protein sequence: CASSYWGSGSPTDTQYF.

This clonotype turned up a few times. V is TRBV2 and J is TRBJ2-1; TRBD2 matches at 11 bases. CDR1 and CDR2 (germline): SNHLY, FYNNEI. The CDR3 extends over 16 amino acids. After removal of 4 bases from V and 5 bases from J, the junction contained 7 bases not matched to a gene. CDR3 bases: TGTGCCAGCAGTGTGGCGCGACTAGCGGGGCACAATGAGCAGTTCTTC. Translation gives CASSVARLAGHNEQFF.

The V gene is TRBV29-1, the J gene TRBJ1-1; D ambiguous. Germline V CDR1 and CDR2: SQVTM, ANQGSEA. CDR3 size: 13 residues. V was trimmed by 8 bases and J by 1 base, leaving 14 bases between them. The CDR3 nucleotides read TGCAGCTCCCGGACTACAGCGAACACTGAAGCTTTCTTT. Encoded protein: CSSRTTANTEAFF.

This clonotype has a handful of counts. The CDR3 here is CASSLVRTDLNEQFF. CDR3 nucleotide sequence: TGTGCCAGCAGCTTGGTCCGGACAGACCTCAATGAGCAGTTCTTC. The rearrangement uses TRBV5-6 and TRBJ2-1, with TRBD1 as a possible D gene (6 bases). Germline V lookup: CDR1 SGHDT, CDR2 YYEEEE. The CDR3 contains 15 residues. Trimming took off 0 bases at V and 6 bases at J, with 13 bases between the two ends.

On this clonotype itself: At one end the junction does not follow the germline gene, possibly because of a read error. The V and J genes are TRBV7-7 and TRBJ2-5, with TRBD1 as a possible D gene (5 bases). This CDR3 has 14 residues. Germline V gives CDR1 SSHAT, CDR2 FNYEAQ (reference sequence). CDR3 sequence reads: CASSDPGLQETQYF. CDR3 bases: TGTGCTAGCAGTGATCCAGGGCTCCAAGAGACCCAGTACTTC.

This clonotype was seen more than once but under ten times. The chain is built from TRBV28 and TRBJ2-7; a possible D gene is TRBD1 (5 bases). Germline-derived CDR1 and CDR2 are MDHEN and SYDVKM. This CDR3 is 13 amino acids long. The germline V and J ends were trimmed by 4 bases and 6 bases, with 13 bases remaining between them. Written as DNA, the CDR3 is TGTGCCAGCAGTTCGGATAGGGGTGGCGAGCAGTACTTC. Its protein is CASSSDRGGEQYF.

There are a few counts of this clonotype. The genes are TRBV12-3 or TRBV12-4 and TRBJ1-6; D gene unclear. The CDR3 covers 15 residues. V lost 3 bases to trimming and J lost 2 bases, with 8 bases between them. The CDR3 DNA follows: TGTGCCAGCAGTTTGGTGGATCCCTATAATTCACCCCTCCACTTT. It yields the protein CASSLVDPYNSPLHF.

This clonotype has more than one count but fewer than ten. The chain is built from TRBV5-1 and TRBJ2-1; 9 bases are shared with TRBD2. Germline values: CDR1 SGHRS, CDR2 YFSETQ. This CDR3 is 17 amino acids long. After removal of 3 bases from V and 0 bases from J, the junction contained 7 bases not matched to a gene. For the CDR3, the DNA is TGCGCCAGCAGCTGGGATAGCGGGGGAAGCTCCTACAATGAGCAGTTCTTC. This encodes CASSWDSGGSSYNEQFF.